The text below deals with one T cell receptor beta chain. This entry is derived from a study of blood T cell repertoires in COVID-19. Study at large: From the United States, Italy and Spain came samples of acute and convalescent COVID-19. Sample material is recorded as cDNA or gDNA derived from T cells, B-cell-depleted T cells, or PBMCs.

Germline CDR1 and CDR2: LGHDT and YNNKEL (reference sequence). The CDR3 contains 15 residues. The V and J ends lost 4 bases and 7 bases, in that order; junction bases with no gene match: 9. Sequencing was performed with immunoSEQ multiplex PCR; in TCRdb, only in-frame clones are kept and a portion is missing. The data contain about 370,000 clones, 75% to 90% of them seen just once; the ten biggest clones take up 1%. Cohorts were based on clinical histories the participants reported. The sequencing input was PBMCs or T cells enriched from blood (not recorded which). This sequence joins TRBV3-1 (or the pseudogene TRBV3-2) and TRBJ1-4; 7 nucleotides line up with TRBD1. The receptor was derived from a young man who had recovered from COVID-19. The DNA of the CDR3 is TGTGCCAGCAGCCTCCCTCACAGGGGAACTGAAAAACTGTTTTTT. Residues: CASSLPHRGTEKLFF.